Listed here are 22 T cell receptor beta chains from one sample, sequenced in a study of T cell responses to AZD1222 COVID-19 vaccine. Here immunoSEQ multiplex PCR was the method, and the copy in TCRdb shows in-frame clones only, minus some. Among under 150,000 clones listed, more than 85% were seen once. Sequenced here: peripheral blood, sampled on day 0 of AZD1222 vaccination. The receptor set was obtained from an adult in good health.

The rearrangement uses TRBV7-2 and TRBJ2-3; 8 bases match TRBD2. J was trimmed by 2 bases and V by 8 bases; bases with no gene match: 6. The CDR3 spans 14 residues. The V gene's germline CDR1 is SGHTA and CDR2 FQGNSA. CDR3 DNA sequence: TGTGCCAGCCAGCGGGAGCTAGACACAGATACGCAGTATTTT. Protein: CASQRELDTDTQYF.

The V gene is TRBV6-1, the J gene TRBJ2-1; either TRBD1 or TRBD2 may fit D (6 bases each). This CDR3 spans 16 amino acids. Trimming took 2 bases from V and 1 from J, leaving 12 bases between them. The germline gives CDR1 MNHNS, CDR2 SASEGT. The CDR3 DNA follows: TGTGCCAGCAGTGAACTTCCGGGGGCGTCCTACAATGAGCAGTTCTTC. Encoded protein: CASSELPGASYNEQFF.

This sequence joins TRBV7-8 and TRBJ1-2, with D hard to call. The CDR3 has 15 amino acids. Trimming took off 5 bases at V and 8 bases at J, with 21 bases between the two ends. Germline loops: CDR1 SGHVS, CDR2 FQNEAQ. The CDR3 coding sequence is TGTGCCAGCAGCATACGGGCAGTGGCCCCCCAAGGCTACACCTTC. Its protein product is CASSIRAVAPQGYTF.

The chain recombines TRBV6-5 with TRBJ2-7; 9 nucleotides agree with TRBD1. V was pared by 0 bases and J by 5 bases, with 5 bases of the junction left unmatched. This CDR3 has 15 residues. Germline V lookup: CDR1 MNHEY, CDR2 SVGAGI. CDR3: CASSYSETGGHEQYF. CDR3 DNA sequence: TGTGCCAGCAGTTACTCGGAAACAGGGGGCCACGAGCAGTACTTC.

This clone was detected only once. This chain connects TRBV18 to TRBJ1-6, with D unresolved. This CDR3 is 14 amino acids long. V shed 0 bases and J shed 12 bases, with 12 bases lying between them. Per germline, CDR1 KGHSH and CDR2 LQKENI. CDR3 in DNA: TGTGCCAGCTCACCACCCAGCCCCGGGGTACCCCTCCACTTT. Residues: CASSPPSPGVPLHF.

A remark on this clone: The sample carries other DNA sequences with the same CDR3. J is TRBJ1-1 and V is TRBV18; tentative D call: TRBD1 (5 bases). Trimming shortened V by 2 bases and J by 2 bases, and 6 bases separated the two germline ends. Germline values: CDR1 KGHSH, CDR2 LQKENI. This CDR3 region has 13 residues. The CDR3 loop is CASSPGQNTEAFF. The CDR3 nucleotides are TGTGCCAGCTCACCAGGACAAAACACTGAAGCTTTCTTT.

The rearrangement links TRBV5-1 to TRBJ1-2; 8 bases fit TRBD1. CDR3 length equals 16 residues. Unmatched junction bases numbered 15, after V lost 4 bases and J lost 7 bases. CDR1 and CDR2 (germline): SGHRS, YFSETQ. As DNA, the CDR3 is TGCGCCAGCAGCCATCGGGACAGGTCCCAAACAGGTGGCTACACCTTC. Residues: CASSHRDRSQTGGYTF.

The rearrangement joins TRBV19 to TRBJ1-4; D unclear. CDR3 length: 14 amino acids. CDR1 and CDR2 (germline): LNHDA, SQIVND (reference sequence). V was clipped by 5 bases and J by 3 bases, with 10 bases between them. CDR3 sequence reads: CASSGGLANEKLFF. The CDR3 DNA reads TGTGCCAGTAGTGGAGGGTTGGCTAATGAAAAACTGTTTTTT.

The chain links TRBV19 to TRBJ1-3; no reliable D call. Germline-derived CDR1 and CDR2 are LNHDA and SQIVND (reference sequence). The CDR3 has 16 amino acids. Between the trimmed V and J ends, which lost 6 bases and 0 bases, there was a span of 15 bases. The CDR3 nucleotides read TGTGCCAGTAGCGAATTGGCAGCTAACTCTGGAAACACCATATATTTT. Translated, it gives CASSELAANSGNTIYF.

V is TRBV19 and J is TRBJ1-5; D perhaps matches TRBD1 (5 bases). This CDR3 has 15 amino acids. The germline V gene encodes CDR1 LNHDA and CDR2 SQIVND (reference sequence). The ends were cut back, 7 bases at V and 0 bases at J, with 13 bases in the middle. Here the CDR3 reads CASNKEGSSNQPQHF. As DNA, the CDR3 is TGTGCCAGTAATAAAGAGGGGAGTAGCAATCAGCCCCAGCATTTT.

The V gene is TRBV11-3, the J gene TRBJ2-5; D may match TRBD1 or TRBD2 (6 bases each). Germline V gives CDR1 SGHNT, CDR2 YENEEA. V lost 1 base and J lost 5, with 17 bases in between. The CDR3 runs 16 residues. CDR3 sequence reads: CASSLVYGGERETQYF. CDR3 sequence (DNA): TGTGCCAGCAGCTTAGTTTACGGGGGCGAGCGGGAGACCCAGTACTTC.

The gene calls are TRBV2 and TRBJ2-1, with a tentative D call TRBD1 (5 bases). Trimming shortened V by 7 bases and J by 8 bases, and 9 bases separated the two germline ends. CDR1 is SNHLY and CDR2 is FYNNEI in the germline V gene. This CDR3 is built from 11 residues. CDR3 nucleotide sequence: TGTGCCAGCACCAGGGTCCATGAGCAGTTCTTC. It specifies CASTRVHEQFF.

The V gene is TRBV6-5, the J gene TRBJ1-5; D may be TRBD1 (5 bases). The CDR3 has 12 amino acids. With 7 bases removed from V and 5 bases from J, the gap between germline ends came to 9 bases. CDR1 and CDR2 (germline): MNHEY, SVGAGI. CDR3 DNA: TGTGCCAGCACGCCAGGGCATCAGCCCCAGCATTTT. Protein product: CASTPGHQPQHF.

V gene TRBV6-2 or TRBV6-3 combines with J gene TRBJ2-2; D unclear. This CDR3 has 14 amino acids. Germline V gives CDR1 MNHEY, CDR2 SVGEGT. The V end lost 4 bases, the J end lost 4 bases, and 10 bases lay between the germline ends. Here the CDR3 DNA reads TGTGCCAGCAGTTCTTCACTCGGCACCGGGGAGCTGTTTTTT. Translated: CASSSSLGTGELFF.

The chain combines TRBV15 with TRBJ1-2; D gene ambiguous. This CDR3 has 13 residues. Germline-derived CDR1 and CDR2 are LNHNV and YYDKDF (reference sequence). Trimming stripped 4 bases from V and 2 bases from J, with 8 bases between. The CDR3 here is CATSIDGNYGYTF. CDR3 nucleotides: TGTGCCACCAGCATAGACGGCAACTATGGCTACACCTTC.

The chain combines TRBV4-3 with TRBJ2-2, with 9 bases aligning to TRBD1. With 4 bases clipped from V and 6 bases from J, the junction kept 9 bases outside the gene matches. CDR1 is LGHNA, CDR2 YSLEER, per germline. The length of the CDR3 is 16 residues. CDR3 coding DNA: TGCGCCAGCAGCCCGCTTAGGACAGGGGTGTCCGGGGAGCTGTTTTTT. It is translated as CASSPLRTGVSGELFF.

This clone was detected a few times. The rearrangement links TRBV27 to TRBJ1-5; a weak D match, TRBD1 (5 bases). Germline V gene data show CDR1 as MNHEY and CDR2 as SMNVEV (reference sequence). V lost 5 bases and J 2 bases, leaving 16 bases between the germline ends. CDR3 length equals 16 residues. Here the CDR3 reads CASSPRFDSRNQPQHF. CDR3 coding DNA: TGTGCCAGCAGTCCACGCTTTGACAGTCGCAATCAGCCCCAGCATTTT.

The chain couples TRBV7-9 to TRBJ1-2, with D hard to call. Between the trimmed V and J ends, which lost 1 base and 6 bases, there was a span of 18 bases. The germline V gene has CDR1 SEHNR and CDR2 FQNEAQ (reference sequence). The CDR3 spans 16 residues. The CDR3 coding sequence is TGTGCCAGCAGCTTAGATGGACTCCACACCTCCCATGGCTACACCTTC. As protein: CASSLDGLHTSHGYTF.

The gene calls are TRBV18 and TRBJ1-2; D ambiguous. Deletions cut 6 bases from V and 8 bases from J, with 16 bases between. The CDR3 runs 13 residues. CDR1 KGHSH and CDR2 LQKENI come from the germline V gene. CDR3 nucleotide sequence: TGTGCCAGCTCCCCTTCGTACTTTGGGGGCTACACCTTC. As protein: CASSPSYFGGYTF.

CDR3 region: CASSQGGRTGELFF. The CDR3 bases are TGTGCCAGCAGCCAGGGGGGTCGCACCGGGGAGCTGTTTTTT. V and J are TRBV11-1 and TRBJ2-2, with a possible D match to TRBD1 (7 bases). CDR1 is SGHAT and CDR2 is FQDESV in the germline V gene (reference sequence). The CDR3 extends over 14 amino acids. The V and J ends lost 5 bases and 4 bases respectively, with 11 bases between them.

The chain couples TRBV30 to TRBJ1-3, with D unclear. Germline CDR1 reads GTSNPN; CDR2 reads SVGIG (reference sequence). Trimming shortened V by 0 bases and J by 1 base, and 13 bases separated the two germline ends. CDR3 length: 16 residues. CDR3 in amino acids: CAWSVHRGGSGNTIYF. In DNA form, the CDR3 reads TGTGCCTGGAGTGTCCACCGTGGAGGGTCTGGAAACACCATATATTTT.

The genes are TRBV25-1 and TRBJ2-5, with 7 positions matching TRBD1. Germline-derived CDR1 and CDR2 are MGHDK and SYGVNS. CDR3 size: 14 residues. V lost 5 bases and J lost 5; bases outside the gene matches: 8. CDR3 sequence (DNA): TGTGCCAGCAGTTCACAGGGGTCTGTGGAGACCCAGTACTTC. It encodes CASSSQGSVETQYF.